What follows are 17 T cell receptor beta chains derived from one specimen sequenced in a study of blood T cells in healthy people across ages. The second PCR ran 7 to 11 cycles with a sample-barcoded 5' primer and J-beta primers. TCRdb called the 5' RACE reads again in MiXCR, with one record for every CDR3 protein. This repertoire shows approximately 1.5 million distinct CDR3 sequences, around 40% found once; its top ten account for about 4.1%. Sequencing used blood. These receptors came from a young woman in good health.

The V and J genes are TRBV12-3 or TRBV12-4 and TRBJ1-1; D gene uncertain. This CDR3 region has 14 residues. V was pared by 5 bases and J by 0 bases, with 10 bases between. The DNA of the CDR3 is TGTGCCAGCAGTCAGAGGACGTTGAACACTGAAGCTTTCTTT. Protein product: CASSQRTLNTEAFF.

The chain carries TRBV5-1 and TRBJ2-5; 9 nucleotides match TRBD2. The J call may be faulty, since TRBJ2-7 better matches the DNA end. The CDR3 spans 17 residues. Germline CDR1 reads SGHRS; CDR2 reads YFSETQ. This CDR3 reads CASSLVSGGYPTYEQYF. Written as DNA, the CDR3 is TGCGCCAGCAGCTTGGTTAGCGGGGGCTATCCCACCTACGAGCAGTACTTC.

This clonotype was found a few times. The rearrangement joins TRBV25-1 to TRBJ1-6; 7 bases align to TRBD1. Trimming took 0 bases from V and 9 from J; bases not matched to a gene: 5. In germline, CDR1 is MGHDK, CDR2 SYGVNS. CDR3 length: 15 residues. Here the CDR3 DNA reads TGTGCCAGCAGTGAATATGGACAGGTGACTTCACCCCTCCACTTT. Translating it yields CASSEYGQVTSPLHF.

The chain couples TRBV24-1 to TRBJ2-3; the match to TRBD1 covers 7 bases. Trimming removed 0 bases from V and 4 bases from J; junction bases left unmatched: 6. The CDR3 consists of 16 residues. The germline V gene encodes CDR1 KGHDR and CDR2 SFDVKD. The CDR3 spells CATSDLGQGVSDTQYF. The CDR3 coding sequence is TGTGCCACCAGTGATTTGGGCCAGGGGGTCTCAGATACGCAGTATTTT.

The chain uses TRBV2 and TRBJ2-5, with TRBD1 matching 7 bases. The DNA matches TRBJ2-7 better at its end, which makes the J call doubtful. CDR1 SNHLY and CDR2 FYNNEI come from the germline V gene. This CDR3 has 13 amino acids. CDR3 sequence (DNA): TGTGCCAACTATGACAGGGTCGACTACGAGCAGTACTTC. It translates to CANYDRVDYEQYF.

This clonotype was detected only a few times. The chain uses TRBV6-5 and TRBJ2-7, with 15 positions matching TRBD2. Unmatched junction bases numbered 2, after V lost 6 bases and J lost 2 bases. Germline V gene lookup returns CDR1 MNHEY and CDR2 SVGAGI. The CDR3 sequence is 15 residues long. CDR3 in DNA: TGTGCCAGCAGAGGACTAGCGGGAGGGCCCTACGAGCAGTACTTC. It yields the protein CASRGLAGGPYEQYF.

The chain recombines TRBV20-1 with TRBJ1-2, with 7 positions matching TRBD1. Germline loops: CDR1 DFQATT, CDR2 SNEGSKA (reference sequence). The J segment lost 5 bases and the V segment lost 7 bases, leaving 4 bases of the junction unmatched. The CDR3 runs 11 residues. The DNA of the CDR3 is TGCAGTGGACAGGGTGGATATGGCTACACCTTC. This translates into CSGQGGYGYTF.

The chain couples TRBV5-1 to TRBJ2-1, with D tentatively TRBD1 (6 bases). CDR3 length: 15 amino acids. CDR1 is SGHRS, CDR2 YFSETQ, per germline. Trimming took 1 base from V and 4 from J, leaving 12 bases between them. CDR3: CASSLTVGGYNEQFF. The CDR3, as DNA: TGCGCCAGCAGCTTGACGGTAGGGGGATACAATGAGCAGTTCTTC. Full variable domain (rest looked up from reference TRBV5-1 and TRBJ2-1): KAGVTQTPRYLIKTRGQQVTLSCSPISGHRSVSWYQQTPGQGLQFLFEYFSETQRNKGNFPGRFSGRQFSNSRSEMNVSTLELGDSALYLCASSLTVGGYNEQFFGPGTRLTVL.

This clonotype showed up just a few times. The V and J genes are TRBV24-1 and TRBJ1-2; 7 nucleotides agree with TRBD1. There are 13 residues in the CDR3. Germline CDR1 is KGHDR and CDR2 is SFDVKD. The junction had 0 bases not matched to a gene; V was cut back by 3 bases and J by 3 bases. DNA for the CDR3: TGTGCCACCAGTGATGGGACAGACTATGGCTACACCTTC. Amino acid sequence: CATSDGTDYGYTF.

This clonotype was detected many times. The chain couples TRBV7-9 to TRBJ2-3; 11 bases are shared with TRBD2. V lost 3 bases, J lost 5 bases, and 4 bases stayed unmatched. The CDR3 is 15 amino acids. Germline V CDR1 and CDR2: SEHNR, FQNEAQ (reference sequence). CDR3 bases: TGTGCCAGCAGCTTCCTAGCGGGGGGAGGAGATACGCAGTATTTT. The encoded protein is CASSFLAGGGDTQYF.

The chain uses TRBV7-8 and TRBJ2-5; D is possibly TRBD1 (6 bases). The V gene's germline CDR1 is SGHVS and CDR2 FQNEAQ. CDR3 length: 16 residues. V was shortened by 0 bases and J by 0 bases, with 11 bases between the two germline ends. CDR3 nucleotide sequence: TGTGCCAGCAGCTTAGCTCCCAGGGGATACCAAGAGACCCAGTACTTC. Translating gives CASSLAPRGYQETQYF.

This chain links TRBV7-2 with TRBJ1-1; tentative D call: TRBD1 (6 bases). Looked up from germline, CDR1 is SGHTA and CDR2 is FQGNSA. Trimming left V 5 bases short and J 6 bases short, with 16 bases between. This CDR3 spans 14 amino acids. CDR3 sequence (DNA): TGTGCCAGCAGCCCTTCAGGAGGGGGGCCTGAAGCTTTCTTT. Translated: CASSPSGGGPEAFF.

This clonotype has just a few counts. This rearrangement joins TRBV6-6 to TRBJ2-3; TRBD2 matches at 15 bases. J lost 4 bases, V lost 10 bases, and 3 bases had no gene match. CDR1 is MNHNY and CDR2 is SVGAGI in the germline V gene (reference sequence). This CDR3 is 14 amino acids long. CDR3 amino acids: CATRTSGGADTQYF. CDR3 nucleotides: TGTGCCACCCGGACTAGCGGGGGGGCAGATACGCAGTATTTT.

The chain is built from TRBV5-1 and TRBJ2-4; 7 positions agree with TRBD1. Germline V gene lookup returns CDR1 SGHRS and CDR2 YFSETQ. The CDR3 covers 14 residues. V trimming: 2 bases; J trimming: 4 bases; junction bases outside the gene matches: 3. Written as DNA, the CDR3 is TGCGCCAGCAGCTTCACACAGGGGAAAAACATTCAGTACTTC. It is translated as CASSFTQGKNIQYF.

This rearrangement joins TRBV5-6 to TRBJ1-2; weak D call: TRBD1 (5 bases). The germline CDR1 and CDR2 sequences are SGHDT and YYEEEE. Deletions cut 4 bases from V and 4 bases from J, with 14 bases between. The CDR3 loop spans 14 amino acids. The CDR3 nucleotides are TGTGCCAGCAGCCGCCGGGGCAGCATCTATGGCTACACCTTC. Protein product: CASSRRGSIYGYTF.

This chain connects TRBV6-2 or TRBV6-3 to TRBJ2-7, with TRBD1 matching 10 bases. The V gene end was trimmed by 5 bases and the J gene end by 0 bases; junction bases not matched to a gene: 7. Per the germline V gene, CDR1 is MNHEY and CDR2 is SVGEGT. This CDR3 region has 16 residues. CDR3 coding DNA: TGTGCCAGCAGTAAGTCCGGGACAGGGGCCTCCTACGAGCAGTACTTC. This encodes CASSKSGTGASYEQYF.

This sequence joins TRBV9 and TRBJ2-1, with D uncertain. V was trimmed by 3 bases and J by 7 bases, leaving 8 bases between them. Germline loops: CDR1 SGDLS, CDR2 YYNGEE. CDR3 length: 12 amino acids. In DNA, the CDR3 is TGTGCCAGCAGCGGGATGAGGAATGAGCAGTTCTTC. It is translated as CASSGMRNEQFF.